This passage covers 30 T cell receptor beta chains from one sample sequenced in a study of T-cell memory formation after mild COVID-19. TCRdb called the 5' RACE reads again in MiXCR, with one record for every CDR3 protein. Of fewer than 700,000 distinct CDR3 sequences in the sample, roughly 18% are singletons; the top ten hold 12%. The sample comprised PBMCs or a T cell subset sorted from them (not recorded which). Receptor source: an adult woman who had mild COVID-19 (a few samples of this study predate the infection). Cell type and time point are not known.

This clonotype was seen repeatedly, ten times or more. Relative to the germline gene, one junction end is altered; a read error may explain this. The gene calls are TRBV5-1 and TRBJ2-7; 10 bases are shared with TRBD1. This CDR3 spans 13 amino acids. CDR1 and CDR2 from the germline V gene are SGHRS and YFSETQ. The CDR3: CASSLGTGDEQYF. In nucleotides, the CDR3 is TGTGCCAGCAGTCTCGGGACAGGGGACGAGCAGTACTTC.

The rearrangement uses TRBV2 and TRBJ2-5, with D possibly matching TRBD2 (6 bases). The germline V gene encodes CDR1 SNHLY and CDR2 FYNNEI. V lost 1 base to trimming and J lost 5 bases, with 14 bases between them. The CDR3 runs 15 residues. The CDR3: CASSEGGGAGETQYF. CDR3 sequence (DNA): TGTGCCAGCAGTGAAGGAGGAGGGGCAGGCGAGACCCAGTACTTC.

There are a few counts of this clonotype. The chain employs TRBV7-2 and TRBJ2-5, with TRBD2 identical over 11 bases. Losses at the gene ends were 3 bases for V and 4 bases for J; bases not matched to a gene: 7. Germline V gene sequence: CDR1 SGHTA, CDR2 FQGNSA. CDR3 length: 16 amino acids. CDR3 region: CASSFSGRAGGETQYF. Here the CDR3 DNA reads TGTGCCAGCAGCTTTAGCGGGAGGGCCGGGGGAGAGACCCAGTACTTC.

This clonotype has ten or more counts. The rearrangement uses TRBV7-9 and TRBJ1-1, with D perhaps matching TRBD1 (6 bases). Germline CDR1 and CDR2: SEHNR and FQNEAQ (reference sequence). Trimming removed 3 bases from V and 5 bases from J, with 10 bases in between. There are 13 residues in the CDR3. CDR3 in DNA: TGTGCCAGCAGCTTGGGGGGGCTAACTGAAGCTTTCTTT. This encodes CASSLGGLTEAFF.

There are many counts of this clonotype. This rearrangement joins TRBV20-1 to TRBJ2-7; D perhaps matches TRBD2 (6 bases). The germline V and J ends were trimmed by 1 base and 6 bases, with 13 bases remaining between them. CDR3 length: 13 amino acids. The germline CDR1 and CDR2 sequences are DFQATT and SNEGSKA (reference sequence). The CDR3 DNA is TGCAGTGCTAGAGTGGGGACTGAGAGCGAGCAGTACTTC. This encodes CSARVGTESEQYF.

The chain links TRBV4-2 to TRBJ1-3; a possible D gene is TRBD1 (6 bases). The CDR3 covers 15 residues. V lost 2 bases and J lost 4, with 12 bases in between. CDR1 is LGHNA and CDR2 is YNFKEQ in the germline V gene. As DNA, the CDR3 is TGTGCCAGCAGCCAACCGGGACACCGCGGAAACACCATATATTTT. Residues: CASSQPGHRGNTIYF.

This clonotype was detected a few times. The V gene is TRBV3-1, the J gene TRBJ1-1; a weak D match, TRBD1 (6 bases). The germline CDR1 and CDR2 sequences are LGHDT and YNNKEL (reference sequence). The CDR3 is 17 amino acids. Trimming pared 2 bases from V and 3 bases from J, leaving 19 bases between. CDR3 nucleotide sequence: TGTGCCAGCAGCCAACTCCCCCACCAAAGGGGGGACACTGAAGCTTTCTTT. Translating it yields CASSQLPHQRGDTEAFF. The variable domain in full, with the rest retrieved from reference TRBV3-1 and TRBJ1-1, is DTAVSQTPKYLVTQMGNDKSIKCEQNLGHDTMYWYKQDSKKFLKIMFSYNNKELIINETVPNRFSPKSPDKAHLNLHINSLELGDSAVYFCASSQLPHQRGDTEAFFGQGTRLTVV.

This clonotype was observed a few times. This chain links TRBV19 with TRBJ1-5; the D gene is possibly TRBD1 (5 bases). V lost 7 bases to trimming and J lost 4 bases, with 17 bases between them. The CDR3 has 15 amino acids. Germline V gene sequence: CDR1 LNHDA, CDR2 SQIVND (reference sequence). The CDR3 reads CASTPGWGGNQPQHF. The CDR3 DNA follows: TGTGCCAGTACCCCCGGGTGGGGGGGGAATCAGCCCCAGCATTTT. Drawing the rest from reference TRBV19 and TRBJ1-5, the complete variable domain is DGGITQSPKYLFRKEGQNVTLSCEQNLNHDAMYWYRQDPGQGLRLIYYSQIVNDFQKGDIAEGYSVSREKKESFPLTVTSAQKNPTAFYLCASTPGWGGNQPQHFGDGTRLSIL.

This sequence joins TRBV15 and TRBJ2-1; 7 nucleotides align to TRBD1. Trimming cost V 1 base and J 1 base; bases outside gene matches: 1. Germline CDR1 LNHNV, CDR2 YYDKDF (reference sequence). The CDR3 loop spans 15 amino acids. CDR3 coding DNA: TGTGCCACCAGCAGAGGACAGGGATCCTACAATGAGCAGTTCTTC. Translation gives CATSRGQGSYNEQFF.

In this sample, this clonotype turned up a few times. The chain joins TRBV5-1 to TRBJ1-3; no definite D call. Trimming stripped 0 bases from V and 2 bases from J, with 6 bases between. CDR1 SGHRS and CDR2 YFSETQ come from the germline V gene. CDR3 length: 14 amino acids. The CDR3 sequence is CASSLDQPGNTIYF. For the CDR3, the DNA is TGCGCCAGCAGCTTGGACCAGCCTGGAAACACCATATATTTT.

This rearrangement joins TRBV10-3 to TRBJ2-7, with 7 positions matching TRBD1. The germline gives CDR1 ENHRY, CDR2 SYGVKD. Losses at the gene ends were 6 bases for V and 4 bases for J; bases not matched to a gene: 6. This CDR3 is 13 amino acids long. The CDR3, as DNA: TGTGCCATCAGACCGGGACAGAAGTACGAGCAGTACTTC. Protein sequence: CAIRPGQKYEQYF.

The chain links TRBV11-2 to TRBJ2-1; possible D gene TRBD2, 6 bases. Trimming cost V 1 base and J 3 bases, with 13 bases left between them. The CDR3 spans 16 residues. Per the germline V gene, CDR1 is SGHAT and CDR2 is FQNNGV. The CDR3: CASSLAPEGRYNEQFF. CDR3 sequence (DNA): TGTGCCAGCAGCTTAGCCCCGGAGGGCCGCTACAATGAGCAGTTCTTC.

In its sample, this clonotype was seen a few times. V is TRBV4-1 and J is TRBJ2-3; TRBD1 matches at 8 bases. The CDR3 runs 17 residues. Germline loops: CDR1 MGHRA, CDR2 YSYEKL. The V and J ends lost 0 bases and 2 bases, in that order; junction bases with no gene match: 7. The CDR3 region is CASSQDWTGTFTDTQYF. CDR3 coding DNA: TGCGCCAGCAGCCAAGATTGGACAGGGACCTTCACAGATACGCAGTATTTT.

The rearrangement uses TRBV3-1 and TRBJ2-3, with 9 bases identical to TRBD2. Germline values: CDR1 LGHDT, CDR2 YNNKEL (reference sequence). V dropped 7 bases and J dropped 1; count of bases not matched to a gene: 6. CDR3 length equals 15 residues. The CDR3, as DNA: TGTGCCAGCACCTTACTAGCGGGTCGCACAGATACGCAGTATTTT. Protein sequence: CASTLLAGRTDTQYF.

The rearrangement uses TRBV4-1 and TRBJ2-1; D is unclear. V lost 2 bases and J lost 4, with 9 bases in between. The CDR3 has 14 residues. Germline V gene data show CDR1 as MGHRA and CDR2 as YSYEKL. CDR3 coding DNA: TGCGCCAGCAGCCAATTGAGTCAGTACAATGAGCAGTTCTTC. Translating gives CASSQLSQYNEQFF.

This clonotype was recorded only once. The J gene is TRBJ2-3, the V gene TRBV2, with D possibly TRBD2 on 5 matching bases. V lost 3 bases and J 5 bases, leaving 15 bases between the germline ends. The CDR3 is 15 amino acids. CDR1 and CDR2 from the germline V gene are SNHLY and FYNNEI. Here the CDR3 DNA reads TGTGCCAGCAGTGACTTGTCGGGGTCAAGAGATACGCAGTATTTT. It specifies CASSDLSGSRDTQYF.

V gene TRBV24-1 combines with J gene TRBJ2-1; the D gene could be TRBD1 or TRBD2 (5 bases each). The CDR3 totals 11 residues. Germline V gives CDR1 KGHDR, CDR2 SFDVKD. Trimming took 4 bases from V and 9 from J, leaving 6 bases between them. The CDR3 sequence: CATSDGAEQFF. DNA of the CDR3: TGTGCCACCAGTGACGGGGCTGAGCAGTTCTTC.

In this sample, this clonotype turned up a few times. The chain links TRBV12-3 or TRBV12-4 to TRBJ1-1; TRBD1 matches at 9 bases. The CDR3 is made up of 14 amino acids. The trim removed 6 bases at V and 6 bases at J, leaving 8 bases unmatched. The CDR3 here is CASSRTGAEAEAFF. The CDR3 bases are TGTGCCAGCAGCCGGACAGGGGCTGAGGCTGAAGCTTTCTTT.

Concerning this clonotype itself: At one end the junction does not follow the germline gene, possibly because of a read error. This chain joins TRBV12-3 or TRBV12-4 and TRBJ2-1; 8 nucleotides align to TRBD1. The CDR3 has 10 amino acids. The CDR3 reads CASRGHEQFF. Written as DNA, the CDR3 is TGTGCAAGCAGGGGGCATGAGCAGTTCTTC.

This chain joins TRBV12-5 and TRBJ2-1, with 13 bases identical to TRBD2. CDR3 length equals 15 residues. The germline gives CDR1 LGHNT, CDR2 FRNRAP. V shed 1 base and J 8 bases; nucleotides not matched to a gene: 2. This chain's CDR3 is CASGLGTSGGDEQFF. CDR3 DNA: TGTGCTAGTGGTTTGGGGACTAGCGGGGGTGATGAGCAGTTCTTC.

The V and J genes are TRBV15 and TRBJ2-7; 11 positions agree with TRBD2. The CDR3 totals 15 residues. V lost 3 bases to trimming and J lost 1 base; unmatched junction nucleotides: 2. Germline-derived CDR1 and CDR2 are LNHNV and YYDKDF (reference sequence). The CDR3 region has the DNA TGTGCCACCAGCAGTATAGCGGGGGGGTCCTACGAGCAGTACTTC. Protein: CATSSIAGGSYEQYF.

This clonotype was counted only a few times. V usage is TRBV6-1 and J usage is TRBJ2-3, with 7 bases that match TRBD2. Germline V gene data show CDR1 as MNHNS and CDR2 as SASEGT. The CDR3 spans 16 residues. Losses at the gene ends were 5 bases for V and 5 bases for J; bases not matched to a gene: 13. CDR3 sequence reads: CASSLGLSTRGDTQYF. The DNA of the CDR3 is TGTGCCAGCAGTTTGGGACTATCGACCCGTGGAGATACGCAGTATTTT.

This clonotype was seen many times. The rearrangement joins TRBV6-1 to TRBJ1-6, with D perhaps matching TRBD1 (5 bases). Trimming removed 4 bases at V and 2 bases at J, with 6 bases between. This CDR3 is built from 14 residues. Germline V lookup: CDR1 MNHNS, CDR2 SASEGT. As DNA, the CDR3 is TGTGCCAGCAGTGCAGGGCCCTATAATTCACCCCTCCACTTT. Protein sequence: CASSAGPYNSPLHF.

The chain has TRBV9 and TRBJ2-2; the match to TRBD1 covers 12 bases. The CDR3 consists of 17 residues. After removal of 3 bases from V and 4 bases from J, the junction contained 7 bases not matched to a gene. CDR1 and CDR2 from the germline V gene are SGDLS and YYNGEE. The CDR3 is CASSAPSGQGATGELFF. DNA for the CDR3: TGTGCCAGCAGCGCCCCCTCGGGACAGGGGGCCACCGGGGAGCTGTTTTTT.

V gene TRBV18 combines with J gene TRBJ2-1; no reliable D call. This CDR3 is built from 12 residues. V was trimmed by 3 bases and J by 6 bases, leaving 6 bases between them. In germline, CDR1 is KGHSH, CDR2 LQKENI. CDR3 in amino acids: CASSPIGNEQFF. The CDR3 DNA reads TGTGCCAGCTCACCCATAGGCAATGAGCAGTTCTTC.

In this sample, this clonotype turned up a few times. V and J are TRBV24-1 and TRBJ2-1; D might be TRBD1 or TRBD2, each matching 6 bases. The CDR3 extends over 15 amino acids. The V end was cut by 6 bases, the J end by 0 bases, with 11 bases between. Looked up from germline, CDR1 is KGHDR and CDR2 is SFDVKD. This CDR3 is CATSLTGASYNEQFF. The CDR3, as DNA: TGTGCCACCAGTTTAACGGGGGCCTCCTACAATGAGCAGTTCTTC.

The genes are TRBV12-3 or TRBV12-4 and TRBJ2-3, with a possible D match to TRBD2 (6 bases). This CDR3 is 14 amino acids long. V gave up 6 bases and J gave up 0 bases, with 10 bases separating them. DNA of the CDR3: TGTGCCAGCAGACGGGAGTTTAGCACAGATACGCAGTATTTT. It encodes CASRREFSTDTQYF.

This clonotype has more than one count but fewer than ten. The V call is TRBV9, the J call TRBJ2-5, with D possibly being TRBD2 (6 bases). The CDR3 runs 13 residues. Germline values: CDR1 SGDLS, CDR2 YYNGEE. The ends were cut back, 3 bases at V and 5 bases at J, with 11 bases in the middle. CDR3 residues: CASSDSGEETQYF. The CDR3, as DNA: TGTGCCAGCAGCGATAGCGGCGAGGAGACCCAGTACTTC.

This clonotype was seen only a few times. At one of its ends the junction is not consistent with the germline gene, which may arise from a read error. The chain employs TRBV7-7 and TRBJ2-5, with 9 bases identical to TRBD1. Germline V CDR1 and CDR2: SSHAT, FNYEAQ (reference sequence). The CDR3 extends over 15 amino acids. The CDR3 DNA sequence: TGTGCTAGCAGCCTTGACAGGGGGGGAAAAGAGACCCAGTACTTC. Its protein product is CASSLDRGGKETQYF.

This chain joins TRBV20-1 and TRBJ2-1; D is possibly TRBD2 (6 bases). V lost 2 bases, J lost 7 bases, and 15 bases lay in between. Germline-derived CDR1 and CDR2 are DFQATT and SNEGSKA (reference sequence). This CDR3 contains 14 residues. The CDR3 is CSARPRLGSNEQFF. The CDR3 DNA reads TGCAGTGCTAGACCCCGACTAGGTAGTAATGAGCAGTTCTTC.